This T cell receptor (beta chain) stems from a study of T-cell reconstitution after alpha-beta-depleted transplantation in children listed by TCRdb under 2016. Context from the whole study: The study quantitatively tracked T-cell immune reconstitution after TCRalphabeta/CD19-depleted allogeneic hematopoietic cell transplantation in children using TCR repertoire profiling. The investigation overall reported the following: Apparently early alphabetaT-cell count recovery about two months after transplant reportedly relied on only several hundred rapidly expanded clones derived from non-depleted graft cells. In some patients, the high TCRbeta diversity seen at day 60 was put down to recipient T cells and intrathymic progenitors that had survived conditioning. Hyperexpanded clone frequencies declined over subsequent months; after one year, T-cell counts and TCRbeta diversity were mostly attributed to newly produced T cells.

This clonotype has a count of ten or more. The antigen this receptor binds is unknown. Per-base qualities were not stored, and no clone one base away is much larger. Libraries came from PCR. Sequencer: Illumina HiSeq 2500. TCR libraries were prepared with molecular barcoding, using unique molecular identifiers to normalize TCRbeta repertoire quantification. The public sequencing data were trimmed at Q25 with fastp and processed into clonotypes with MiXCR by TCRdb, which kept only in-frame beta chains. Records with the same CDR3 protein are collapsed into one entry carrying the most frequent genes and DNA. A total of over 85,000 distinct CDR3 sequences appear in this sample, 6% of them only once. 6.1% of the sample is taken by the ten largest. The junction carries 8 bases between V and J, which are trimmed by 6 bases and 3 bases respectively. The CDR3 runs 12 amino acids, cysteine and phenylalanine included. Only the CDR3 region is kept as DNA, spanning 36 bases read in frame from base 1.

The sample's time point label, in plain terms: day 60 (about 2 months) after transplantation. Explained via the paper, the treatment or condition label denotes: allogeneic hematopoietic cell transplantation with graft depleted of TCRalphabeta T cells and CD19 B cells. The children who served as transplant recipients had been given grafts of TCRalphabeta/CD19-depleted allogeneic hematopoietic cells. The sequencing used PBMCs, mostly from graft donor cells, collected 60 days after TCRalphabeta/CD19-depleted stem cell transplant. The sequence was obtained from a female patient under 10 years old who had a stem cell transplant for Fanconi anemia, so the T cells may come from the graft donor. Rearrangement joined TRBV12-3 or TRBV12-4 to TRBJ1-2; too little of a D gene remains to name it. The nucleotide sequence is given as TGTGCCAGCAGCCAGAGTTACTATGGCTACACCTTC. The resulting protein is CASSQSYYGYTF.